Following are 23 T cell receptor beta chains from one sample sequenced in a study of cytomegalovirus exposure and HLA in healthy donors (dated by TCRdb to about 2017). The method behind the library was the immunoSEQ multiplex PCR assay. Imported from immuneACCESS, the table was reduced by TCRdb to in-frame sequences with V and J called. These copies leave out some clones; in studies compared against another copy, an unresolved V gene accounts for under half, and the cause of the remainder is not known. The sample table holds 85,000 to 120,000 clones, of which about 87% were seen once. The biggest ten clones account for 1.8% of the sample. Sample: PBMCs. These receptors were taken from a woman aged 18-35 years in good health and CMV-seropositive.

This clone was found once. The V gene is TRBV6-6, the J gene TRBJ1-1, with D possibly TRBD1 on 6 matching bases. The CDR3 consists of 14 residues. Germline V gene sequence: CDR1 MNHNY, CDR2 SVGAGI (reference sequence). V was shortened by 2 bases and J by 5 bases, with 12 bases between the two germline ends. The CDR3 sequence: CASSYLQGQTEAFF. CDR3 nucleotide sequence: TGTGCCAGCAGTTACCTACAGGGACAAACTGAAGCTTTCTTT.

This clone is a singleton in its sample. The V call is TRBV19, the J call TRBJ1-2; maybe TRBD1 (6 bases). In germline, CDR1 is LNHDA, CDR2 SQIVND (reference sequence). The CDR3 spans 14 residues. Deletions cut 9 bases from V and 4 bases from J, with 18 bases between. As DNA, the CDR3 is TGTGCCAGCAAGAGGCAGGGGATCCTCTATGGCTACACCTTC. This gives the protein CASKRQGILYGYTF.

The rearrangement joins TRBV7-9 to TRBJ2-1, with TRBD1 matching 8 bases. This CDR3 spans 14 amino acids. V lost 1 base to trimming and J lost 4 bases; unmatched junction nucleotides: 0. Per the germline V gene, CDR1 is SEHNR and CDR2 is FQNEAQ (reference sequence). For the CDR3, the DNA is TGTGCCAGCAGCTTAGGACAGGGGTACAATGAGCAGTTCTTC. Translation gives CASSLGQGYNEQFF.

This chain joins TRBV4-1 and TRBJ2-7; no firm D call. V lost 0 bases, J lost 4 bases, and 13 bases lay in between. This CDR3 region has 15 residues. Germline V gene data show CDR1 as MGHRA and CDR2 as YSYEKL. CDR3 nucleotide sequence: TGCGCCAGCAGCCAAGAAGCACTTAACCTATACGAGCAGTACTTC. Protein product: CASSQEALNLYEQYF.

The chain combines TRBV2 with TRBJ1-6; possible D gene TRBD1, 6 bases. Germline-derived CDR1 and CDR2 are SNHLY and FYNNEI. The CDR3 has 16 residues. The ends were cut back, 7 bases at V and 6 bases at J, with 19 bases in the middle. The CDR3 here is CASKQGAGALNSPLHF. As DNA, the CDR3 is TGTGCCAGCAAGCAAGGGGCAGGGGCCCTTAATTCACCCCTCCACTTT.

The chain carries TRBV4-2 and TRBJ2-7, with a weak D call TRBD2 (5 bases). The CDR3 totals 12 residues. V lost 0 bases, J lost 9 bases, and 9 bases lay in between. Germline CDR1 is LGHNA and CDR2 is YNFKEQ. The CDR3 sequence: CASSQDLEGQYF. In nucleotides, the CDR3 is TGTGCCAGCAGCCAAGATCTAGAGGGGCAGTACTTC.

The chain recombines TRBV4-2 with TRBJ2-7, with 8 bases identical to TRBD2. CDR1 is LGHNA, CDR2 YNFKEQ, per germline. The CDR3 loop spans 15 amino acids. V gave up 1 base and J gave up 11 bases; unmatched junction bases: 13. Written as DNA, the CDR3 is TGTGCCAGCAGCCAAGCGGGACACAAACTAGCGGAGGAGTACTTC. Translated: CASSQAGHKLAEEYF.

This clone was seen once. The genes are TRBV2 and TRBJ1-1, with D unclear. This CDR3 is built from 13 residues. V dropped 6 bases and J dropped 5 bases, with 13 bases sitting between them. The germline gives CDR1 SNHLY, CDR2 FYNNEI. CDR3 loop: CASSSNIRTEAFF. Written as DNA, the CDR3 is TGTGCCAGCAGCTCAAACATCCGAACTGAAGCTTTCTTT.

This chain connects TRBV28 to TRBJ1-1; a possible D gene is TRBD1 (5 bases). Looked up from germline, CDR1 is MDHEN and CDR2 is SYDVKM. CDR3 length: 15 residues. Trimming removed 4 bases at V and 1 base at J, with 13 bases between. The CDR3 here is CASSWGGFSNTEAFF. The CDR3 DNA reads as TGTGCCAGCAGTTGGGGGGGATTTTCGAACACTGAAGCTTTCTTT. Variable domain in full (rest from reference TRBV28 and TRBJ1-1): DVKVTQSSRYLVKRTGEKVFLECVQDMDHENMFWYRQDPGLGLRLIYFSYDVKMKEKGDIPEGYSVSREKKERFSLILESASTNQTSMYLCASSWGGFSNTEAFFGQGTRLTVV.

The sample holds one count of this clone. J is TRBJ1-3 and V is TRBV7-9; TRBD1 matches at 10 bases. Germline CDR1 SEHNR, CDR2 FQNEAQ (reference sequence). V shed 5 bases, J shed 4 bases, and the junction held 5 bases outside the gene matches. CDR3 length: 15 amino acids. CDR3 sequence (DNA): TGTGCCAGCAGCATCCGACAGGGGGCGGGAAACACCATATATTTT. This translates into CASSIRQGAGNTIYF.

This clone showed up just once. The chain combines TRBV10-3 with TRBJ1-1, with D tentatively TRBD1 (6 bases). The V end lost 5 bases, the J end lost 5 bases, and 15 bases lay between the germline ends. Germline-derived CDR1 and CDR2 are ENHRY and SYGVKD. This CDR3 region has 14 residues. The CDR3: CAISWTEKGTEAFF. The DNA of the CDR3 is TGTGCCATCAGTTGGACAGAAAAGGGGACTGAAGCTTTCTTT.

The chain recombines TRBV10-3 with TRBJ1-6; no clear D gene. CDR3 length: 18 amino acids. Germline V gene data show CDR1 as ENHRY and CDR2 as SYGVKD. Trimming removed 2 bases from V and 0 bases from J, with 14 bases in between. Here the CDR3 DNA reads TGTGCCATCAGTGAGGGCAGCGATTTAAGCTCCTATAATTCACCCCTCCACTTT. It codes for CAISEGSDLSSYNSPLHF.

The chain carries TRBV5-4 and TRBJ2-3, with 9 bases matching TRBD1. V trimming: 5 bases; J trimming: 6 bases; junction bases outside the gene matches: 10. The CDR3 sequence is 15 residues long. Germline CDR1 reads SGHNT; CDR2 reads YYREEE (reference sequence). Written as DNA, the CDR3 is TGTGCCAGCAGTAATTCGGGACAGGGATCCGATACGCAGTATTTT. Its protein is CASSNSGQGSDTQYF.

The chain combines TRBV10-3 with TRBJ2-1; 10 nucleotides agree with TRBD2. The CDR3 has 19 residues. J was trimmed by 3 bases and V by 0 bases; bases with no gene match: 11. Germline V CDR1 and CDR2: ENHRY, SYGVKD. The CDR3 here is CAISESIAQLAGNYNEQFF. The CDR3 DNA is TGTGCCATCAGTGAGTCTATAGCCCAACTAGCGGGAAACTACAATGAGCAGTTCTTC.

V and J are TRBV12-2 and TRBJ2-7; the table names TRBD2, a call not compared with the DNA. TRBV12-2 is labeled a pseudogene. This CDR3 has 18 residues. The CDR3 DNA reads as TGTGCAAGTCGCTTAGTGGAGGCTAGCGGGGGGGATACTTACGAGCAGTACGTC. The encoded protein is CASRLVEASGGDTYEQYV.

J is TRBJ1-2 and V is TRBV20-1, with D maybe TRBD1 (6 bases). Germline V gene data show CDR1 as DFQATT and CDR2 as SNEGSKA (reference sequence). Trimming removed 6 bases from V and 7 bases from J, with 12 bases in between. This CDR3 has 11 residues. CDR3 residues: CSAGGGGGYTF. Written as DNA, the CDR3 is TGCAGTGCCGGGGGGGGCGGTGGCTACACCTTC.

V gene TRBV5-4 combines with J gene TRBJ1-1; D call uncertain. Trimming stripped 0 bases from V and 4 bases from J, with 13 bases between. The germline gives CDR1 SGHNT, CDR2 YYREEE (reference sequence). The CDR3 consists of 15 residues. CDR3 protein: CASSLESLSSTEAFF. CDR3 sequence (DNA): TGTGCCAGCAGCTTGGAATCCCTGAGTAGCACTGAAGCTTTCTTT.

The rearrangement uses TRBV7-2 and TRBJ2-6, with 7 bases that match TRBD1. CDR1 and CDR2 (germline): SGHTA, FQGNSA. V gave up 3 bases and J gave up 2 bases; unmatched junction bases: 1. The CDR3 loop spans 15 amino acids. CDR3 in amino acids: CASSLTGTGANVLTF. Here the CDR3 DNA reads TGTGCCAGCAGCTTGACAGGGACTGGGGCCAACGTCCTGACTTTC.

CDR3 sequence reads: CASSLEVAGGPRQYF. CDR3 bases: TGTGCCAGCAGCTTGGAGGTAGCGGGGGGGCCTAGGCAGTATTTT. The chain uses TRBV5-5 and TRBJ2-3, with 11 positions matching TRBD2. The CDR3 consists of 15 residues. Germline V gene lookup returns CDR1 SGHKS and CDR2 YYEKEE (reference sequence). The V and J ends lost 0 bases and 11 bases, in that order; junction bases with no gene match: 8.

This chain joins TRBV4-1 and TRBJ2-6; D is unresolved. The CDR3 covers 21 residues. Germline CDR1 MGHRA, CDR2 YSYEKL. Trimming removed 0 bases from V and 0 bases from J, with 21 bases in between. CDR3 nucleotides: TGCGCCAGCAGCCAAGATTTTTTCGGAGTTAGCTCCAGCTCTGGGGCCAACGTCCTGACTTTC. This gives the protein CASSQDFFGVSSSSGANVLTF.

The chain employs TRBV29-1 and TRBJ2-5; D is undetermined. The CDR3 is made up of 14 amino acids. Trimming pared 0 bases from V and 2 bases from J, leaving 10 bases between. Germline V gives CDR1 SQVTM, CDR2 ANQGSEA. The CDR3 DNA is TGCAGCGTTGAAGATCTCGGAGTACAAGAGACCCAGTACTTC. Translated, it gives CSVEDLGVQETQYF.

This clone was counted a single time. The CDR3 sequence is CASTPDSVNTEAFF. The CDR3 bases are TGTGCCAGCACTCCGGACAGTGTGAACACTGAAGCTTTCTTT. This chain links TRBV28 with TRBJ1-1; possibly TRBD1 for D (6 bases). V lost 7 bases and J 0 bases, leaving 12 bases between the germline ends. Germline lookup yields CDR1 MDHEN and CDR2 SYDVKM. The CDR3 loop spans 14 amino acids.

The rearrangement links TRBV9 to TRBJ1-1; 7 nucleotides line up with TRBD1. This CDR3 comprises 14 residues. The germline V gene encodes CDR1 SGDLS and CDR2 YYNGEE. The V segment lost 3 bases and the J segment 5 bases; nucleotides outside the gene matches: 7. The CDR3 DNA is TGTGCCAGCAGCGGAAGCAACAGGGGAACTGAAGCTTTCTTT. Translation gives CASSGSNRGTEAFF.